The T cell receptor beta chain under discussion was sequenced for a study of shared clonotypes between healthy human individuals. The CDR3 totals 15 residues. Trimming at V came to 5 bases and at J to 8 bases, leaving 11 bases not matched to a gene. The germline CDR1 and CDR2 sequences are LNHDA and SQIVND (reference sequence). As handled by the study authors: Junction-only sequences without quality scores were provided by ImmunoSEQ, so filtering was different. Libraries were prepared by immunoSEQ multiplex PCR; TCRdb keeps only in-frame clonotypes and omits some of them. That table gives V, J and clone size, and the DNA gave D and trimming. Of almost 750,000 clones in the sample, 55% to 75% were seen once.

Specimen: memory CD4+ T cells sorted from blood. Subset specified: CD45RA-negative fraction. The sequence derives from a woman aged 25 to 45 in good health. J is TRBJ1-4 and V is TRBV19, with 7 bases identical to TRBD1. For the CDR3, the DNA is TGTGCCAGTAGTGCCGACAGGGTTGGCGGGGAAAAACTGTTTTTT. This codes for CASSADRVGGEKLFF.